This T cell receptor beta chain is from a study of blood T cell repertoires in COVID-19. Study-wide background: Sample material is recorded as cDNA or gDNA derived from T cells, B-cell-depleted T cells, or PBMCs.

Per the authors' pipeline: The authors estimated nucleated cell counts from reference gene primer amplification. Using immunoSEQ multiplex PCR, the repertoire was profiled, and TCRdb retains in-frame clones only, with some absent. D and trimming come from the DNA, and the V and J calls and clone size come from that table. In the table there are approximately 100,000 clones, roughly 81% of which are singletons. This clone was counted once. Trimming pared 7 bases from V and 0 bases from J, leaving 16 bases between. This CDR3 is built from 16 residues. Germline assignment: CDR1 SGHKS and CDR2 YYEKEE (reference sequence).

Sample: peripheral blood. The genes are TRBV5-5 and TRBJ1-4; the D is unclear. The TCR originated in a human donor in a cohort sampled during active COVID-19. CDR3 in amino acids: CASSLILSATNEKLFF. In DNA, the CDR3 is TGTGCCAGCTCACTAATCCTAAGTGCAACTAATGAAAAACTGTTTTTT.